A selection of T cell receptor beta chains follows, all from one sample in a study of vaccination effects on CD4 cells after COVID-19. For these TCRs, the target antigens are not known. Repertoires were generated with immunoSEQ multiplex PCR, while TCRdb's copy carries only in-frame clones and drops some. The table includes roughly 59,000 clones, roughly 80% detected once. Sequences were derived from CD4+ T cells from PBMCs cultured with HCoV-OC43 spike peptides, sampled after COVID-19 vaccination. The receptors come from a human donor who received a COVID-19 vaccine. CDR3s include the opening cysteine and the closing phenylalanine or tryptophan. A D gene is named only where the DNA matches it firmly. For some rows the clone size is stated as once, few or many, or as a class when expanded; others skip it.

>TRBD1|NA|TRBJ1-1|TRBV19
CASNRQGGTEAFF
TGTGCCAGTAACCGCCAGGGGGGCACTGAAGCTTTCTTT
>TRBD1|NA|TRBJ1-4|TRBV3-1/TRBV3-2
CASSLRGSGEKLFF
TGTGCCAGCAGCCTCAGGGGGTCGGGTGAAAAACTGTTTTTT
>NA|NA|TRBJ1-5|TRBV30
CAWRKSSNQPQHF
TGTGCCTGGAGGAAATCTAGCAATCAGCCCCAGCATTTT
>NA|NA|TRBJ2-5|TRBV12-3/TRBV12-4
CASSFRQQETQYF
TGTGCCAGCAGTTTTAGACAGCAAGAGACCCAGTACTTC
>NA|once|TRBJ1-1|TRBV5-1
CASSFVGGRTEAFF
TGCGCCAGCAGCTTTGTAGGGGGAAGAACTGAAGCTTTCTTT
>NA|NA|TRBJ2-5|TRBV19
CASSTGAQETQYF
TGTGCCAGTAGTACAGGAGCACAAGAGACCCAGTACTTC
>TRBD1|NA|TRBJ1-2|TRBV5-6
CASSGGTGGYGYTF
TGTGCCAGCAGCGGAGGGACAGGGGGCTATGGCTACACCTTC
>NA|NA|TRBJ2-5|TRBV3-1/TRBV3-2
CASSQGFAGVVETQYF
TGTGCCAGCAGCCAAGGGTTCGCAGGGGTTGTAGAGACCCAGTACTTC
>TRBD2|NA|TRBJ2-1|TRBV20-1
CSASPLAGTKGYNEQFF
TGCAGTGCTAGTCCCCTCGCCGGGACTAAAGGATACAATGAGCAGTTCTTC
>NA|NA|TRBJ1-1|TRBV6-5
CASSYPQESRAEAFF
TGTGCCAGCAGTTACCCACAAGAGAGCCGGGCTGAAGCTTTCTTT
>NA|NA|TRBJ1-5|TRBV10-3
CAISAAVSNQPQHF
TGTGCCATCAGTGCGGCGGTTAGCAATCAGCCCCAGCATTTT
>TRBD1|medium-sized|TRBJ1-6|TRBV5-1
CASSERPGQGNSPLHF
TGCGCCAGCAGCGAGAGGCCGGGACAGGGAAATTCACCCCTCCACTTT
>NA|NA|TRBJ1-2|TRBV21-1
CASSPLQGACANYGYTF
TGTGCCAGCAGCCCCCTGCAGGGGGCCTGCGCTAACTATGGCTACACCTTC
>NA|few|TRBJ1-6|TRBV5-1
CASSLGTESSPLHF
TGCGCCAGCAGCTTGGGGACGGAATCTTCACCCCTCCACTTT
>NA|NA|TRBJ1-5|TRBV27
CASSGRGDNQPQHF
TGTGCCAGCAGTGGTAGGGGGGACAATCAGCCCCAGCATTTT
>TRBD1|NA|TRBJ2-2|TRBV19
CASSPRPWDRGKGTGELFF
TGTGCCAGTAGTCCCCGGCCGTGGGACAGGGGAAAAGGCACCGGGGAGCTGTTTTTT
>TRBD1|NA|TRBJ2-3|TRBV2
CASSQGAGTDTQYF
TGTGCCAGCAGTCAGGGGGCCGGCACAGATACGCAGTATTTT
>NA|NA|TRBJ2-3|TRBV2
CASSEETVSTDTQYF
TGTGCCAGCAGTGAAGAGACAGTTAGCACAGATACGCAGTATTTT
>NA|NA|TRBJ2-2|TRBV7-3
CASSLEGITGAPGELFF
TGTGCCAGCAGTCTAGAGGGCATAACAGGTGCCCCCGGGGAGCTGTTTTTT
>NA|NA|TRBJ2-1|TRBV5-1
CASSLSPGTNYNEQFF
TGCGCCAGCAGCTTGTCGCCTGGGACCAATTACAATGAGCAGTTCTTC
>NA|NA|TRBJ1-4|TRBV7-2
CASSLGVGGEKLFF
TGTGCCAGCAGCTTGGGAGTCGGGGGTGAAAAACTGTTTTTT
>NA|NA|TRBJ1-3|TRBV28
CASTRGPGNTIYF
TGTGCCAGCACCAGGGGTCCTGGAAACACCATATATTTT
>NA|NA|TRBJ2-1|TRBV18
CASSPRGRPSSYNEQFF
TGTGCCAGCTCACCAAGAGGACGCCCGAGCTCCTACAATGAGCAGTTCTTC
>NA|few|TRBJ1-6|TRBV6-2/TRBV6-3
CASSRDGNSPLHF
TGTGCCAGCAGCAGGGACGGGAATTCACCCCTCCACTTT
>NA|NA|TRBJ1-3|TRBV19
CASSIRGAAAGNTIYF
TGTGCCAGTAGTATAAGAGGGGCGGCAGCTGGAAACACCATATATTTT
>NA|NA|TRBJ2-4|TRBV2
CASSEVRDLFDNIQYF
TGTGCCAGCAGTGAAGTCCGGGACCTATTTGATAACATTCAGTACTTC
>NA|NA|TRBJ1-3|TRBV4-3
CASSQDQGVGNTIYF
TGCGCCAGCAGCCAAGATCAAGGGGTTGGAAACACCATATATTTT
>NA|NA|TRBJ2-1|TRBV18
CASSPSGREGNEQFF
TGTGCCAGCTCACCGTCGGGTCGAGAGGGCAATGAGCAGTTCTTC
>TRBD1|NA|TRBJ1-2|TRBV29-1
CSARGQGTEGYTF
TGCAGCGCCCGGGGACAGGGGACGGAAGGCTACACCTTC
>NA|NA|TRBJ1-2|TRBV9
CASSSSGGAYGYTF
TGTGCCAGCAGCTCTTCTGGCGGGGCCTATGGCTACACCTTC
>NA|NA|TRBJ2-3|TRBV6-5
CASSYWANTKTDTQYF
TGTGCCAGCAGCTACTGGGCAAACACGAAGACAGATACGCAGTATTTT
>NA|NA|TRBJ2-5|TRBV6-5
CASSYGGLETQYF
TGTGCCAGCAGTTACGGGGGGCTTGAGACCCAGTACTTC
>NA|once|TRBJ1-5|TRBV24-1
CATSDPGGVQPQHF
TGTGCCACCAGTGATCCCGGAGGGGTTCAGCCCCAGCATTTT
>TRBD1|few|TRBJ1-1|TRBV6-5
CASSALDREVTEAFF
TGTGCCAGCAGCGCTCTCGACAGGGAGGTCACTGAAGCTTTCTTT
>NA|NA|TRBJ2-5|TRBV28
CASSPHTGFQTQYF
TGTGCCAGCAGCCCACACACGGGTTTTCAGACCCAGTACTTC
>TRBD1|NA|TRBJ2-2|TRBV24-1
CATSPSGQTNTGELFF
TGTGCCACCAGTCCCTCGGGACAGACGAACACCGGGGAGCTGTTTTTT
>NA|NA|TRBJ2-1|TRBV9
CASSVGSSYNEQFF
TGTGCCAGCAGCGTTGGCTCCTCCTACAATGAGCAGTTCTTC
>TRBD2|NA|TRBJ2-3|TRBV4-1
CASSLRPSGGIVSVTDTQYF
TGCGCCAGCAGCCTCCGTCCCAGCGGGGGGATTGTATCCGTCACAGATACGCAGTATTTT
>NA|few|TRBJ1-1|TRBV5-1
CASSFQGNTEAFF
TGCGCCAGCAGCTTCCAGGGGAACACTGAAGCTTTCTTT
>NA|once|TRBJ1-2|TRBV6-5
CASSYSNLGGYGYTF
TGTGCCAGCAGTTACTCGAACTTGGGGGGGTACGGCTACACCTTC
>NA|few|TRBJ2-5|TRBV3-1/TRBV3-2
CASSQGAGETQYF
TGTGCCAGCAGCCAAGGGGCGGGGGAGACCCAGTACTTC
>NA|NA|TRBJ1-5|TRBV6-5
CASSYGRYGGNQPQHF
TGTGCCAGCAGTTATGGACGGTATGGTGGCAATCAGCCCCAGCATTTT
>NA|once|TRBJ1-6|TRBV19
CASRPQGRNSPLHF
TGTGCCAGTAGGCCTCAGGGAAGGAATTCACCCCTCCACTTT
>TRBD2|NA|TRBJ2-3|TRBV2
CASRPSGGPTDTQYF
TGTGCCAGCCGTCCTAGCGGGGGTCCGACAGATACGCAGTATTTT
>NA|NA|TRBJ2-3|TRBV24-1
CATSDPGTTDTQYF
TGTGCCACCAGTGACCCAGGGACCACAGATACGCAGTATTTT
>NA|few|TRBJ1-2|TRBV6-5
CASSRTANYGYTF
TGTGCCAGCAGTCGAACTGCTAACTATGGCTACACCTTC
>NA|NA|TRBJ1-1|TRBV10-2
CASSESEGRGTEAFF
TGCGCCAGCAGTGAGTCCGAGGGAAGGGGCACTGAAGCTTTCTTT
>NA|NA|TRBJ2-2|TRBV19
CATKSGKYTGELFF
TGTGCCACGAAGAGCGGAAAATACACCGGGGAGCTGTTTTTT
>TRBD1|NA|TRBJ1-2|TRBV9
CASSRDRGGYTF
TGTGCCAGCAGCCGGGACAGGGGTGGCTACACCTTC
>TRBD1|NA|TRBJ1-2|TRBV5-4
CASSAGQEYGYTF
TGTGCCAGCAGCGCCGGACAGGAATATGGCTACACCTTC
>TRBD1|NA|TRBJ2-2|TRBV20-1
CSASPRGLANTGELFF
TGCAGTGCTAGTCCCAGGGGGTTGGCGAACACCGGGGAGCTGTTTTTT
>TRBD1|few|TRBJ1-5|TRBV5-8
CASSLGQGGNQPQHF
TGTGCCAGCAGCTTGGGACAGGGTGGCAATCAGCCCCAGCATTTT
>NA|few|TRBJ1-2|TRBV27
CASSSRDGGYGYTF
TGTGCCAGCAGTTCACGGGACGGAGGCTATGGCTACACCTTC